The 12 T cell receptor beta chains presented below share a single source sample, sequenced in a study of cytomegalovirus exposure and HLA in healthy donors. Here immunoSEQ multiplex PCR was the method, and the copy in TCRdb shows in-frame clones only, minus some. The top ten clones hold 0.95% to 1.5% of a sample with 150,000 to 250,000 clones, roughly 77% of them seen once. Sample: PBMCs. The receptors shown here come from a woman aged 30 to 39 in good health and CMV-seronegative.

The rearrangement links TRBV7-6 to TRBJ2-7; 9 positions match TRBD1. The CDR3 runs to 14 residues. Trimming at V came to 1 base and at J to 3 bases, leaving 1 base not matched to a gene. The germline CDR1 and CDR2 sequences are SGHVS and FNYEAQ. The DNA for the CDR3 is TGTGCCAGCAGCTTAGGGGACAGGGTCTACGAGCAGTACTTC. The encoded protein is CASSLGDRVYEQYF. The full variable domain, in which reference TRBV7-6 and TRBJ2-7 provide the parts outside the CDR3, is GAGVSQSPRYKVTKRGQDVALRCDPISGHVSLYWYRQALGQGPEFLTYFNYEAQQDKSGLPNDRFSAERPEGSISTLTIQRTEQRDSAMYRCASSLGDRVYEQYFGPGTRLTVT.

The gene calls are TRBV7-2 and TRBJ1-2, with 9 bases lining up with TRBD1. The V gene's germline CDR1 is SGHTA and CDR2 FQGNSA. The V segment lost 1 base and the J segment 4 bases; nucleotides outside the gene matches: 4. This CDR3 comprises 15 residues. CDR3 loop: CASSLGTGASYGYTF. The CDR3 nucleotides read TGTGCCAGCAGCTTAGGGACAGGGGCCAGCTATGGCTACACCTTC.

The CDR3 reads CASSTGFSGANVLTF. Here the CDR3 DNA reads TGTGCCAGCAGTACAGGGTTCTCTGGGGCCAACGTCCTGACTTTC. The chain employs TRBV28 and TRBJ2-6; possible D gene TRBD1, 6 bases. CDR1 MDHEN and CDR2 SYDVKM come from the germline V gene. Between the trimmed V and J ends, which lost 5 bases and 0 bases, there was a span of 8 bases. The CDR3 is 15 residues long.

CDR3 region: CASSEVSGGPYEQYF. The CDR3, as DNA: TGTGCCAGCAGTGAAGTGTCGGGGGGGCCCTACGAGCAGTACTTC. V and J are TRBV6-1 and TRBJ2-7, with 8 bases aligning to TRBD2. Germline CDR1 is MNHNS and CDR2 is SASEGT. The CDR3 consists of 15 residues. The junction had 4 bases not matched to a gene; V was cut back by 1 base and J by 2 bases.

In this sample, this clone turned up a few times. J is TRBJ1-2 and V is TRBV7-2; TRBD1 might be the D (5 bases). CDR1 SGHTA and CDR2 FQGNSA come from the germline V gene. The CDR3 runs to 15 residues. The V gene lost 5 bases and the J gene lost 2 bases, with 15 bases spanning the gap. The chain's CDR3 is CASSPNPSGNYGYTF. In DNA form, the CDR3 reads TGTGCCAGCAGCCCCAACCCGTCAGGGAACTATGGCTACACCTTC.

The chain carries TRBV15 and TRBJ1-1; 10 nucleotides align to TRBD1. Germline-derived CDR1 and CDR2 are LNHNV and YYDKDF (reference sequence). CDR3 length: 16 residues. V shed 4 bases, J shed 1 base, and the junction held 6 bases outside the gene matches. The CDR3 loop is CATSTLRDRGNTEAFF. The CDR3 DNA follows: TGTGCCACCAGCACCTTGCGGGACAGGGGGAACACTGAAGCTTTCTTT.

The CDR3 spells CSARGRGQETQYF. DNA for the CDR3: TGCAGCGCCCGCGGCAGGGGGCAAGAGACCCAGTACTTC. The chain uses TRBV29-1 and TRBJ2-5; the match to TRBD1 covers 7 bases. The CDR3 is made up of 13 amino acids. Germline CDR1 SQVTM, CDR2 ANQGSEA. The V gene end was trimmed by 7 bases and the J gene end by 2 bases; junction bases not matched to a gene: 7.

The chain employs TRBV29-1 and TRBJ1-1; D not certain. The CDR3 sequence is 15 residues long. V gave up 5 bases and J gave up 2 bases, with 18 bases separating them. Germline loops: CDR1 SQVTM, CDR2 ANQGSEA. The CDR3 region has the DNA TGCAGCGTTTCCCCCTCGGAAGGGAGAAACACTGAAGCTTTCTTT. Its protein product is CSVSPSEGRNTEAFF.

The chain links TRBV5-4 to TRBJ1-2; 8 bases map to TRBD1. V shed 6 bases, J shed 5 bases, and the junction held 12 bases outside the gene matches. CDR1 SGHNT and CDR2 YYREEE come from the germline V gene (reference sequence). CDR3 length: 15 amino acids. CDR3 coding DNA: TGTGCCAGCACGTCTCCAACAGGGGGGGCTTATGGCTACACCTTC. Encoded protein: CASTSPTGGAYGYTF. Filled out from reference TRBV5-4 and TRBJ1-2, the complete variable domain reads ETGVTQSPTHLIKTRGQQVTLRCSSQSGHNTVSWYQQALGQGPQFIFQYYREEENGRGNFPPRFSGLQFPNYSSELNVNALELDDSALYLCASTSPTGGAYGYTFGSGTRLTVV.

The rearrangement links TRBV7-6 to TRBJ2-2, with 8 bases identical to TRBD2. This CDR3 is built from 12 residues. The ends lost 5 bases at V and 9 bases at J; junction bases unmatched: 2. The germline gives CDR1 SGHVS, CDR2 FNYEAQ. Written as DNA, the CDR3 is TGTGCCAGCAGCCTTAGCGGGAGGGAGCTGTTTTTT. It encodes CASSLSGRELFF.

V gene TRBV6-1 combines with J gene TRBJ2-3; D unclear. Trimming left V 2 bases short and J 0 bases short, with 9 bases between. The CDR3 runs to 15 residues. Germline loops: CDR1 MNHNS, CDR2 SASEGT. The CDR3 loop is CASSESRPSTDTQYF. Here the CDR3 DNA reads TGTGCCAGCAGTGAATCCAGGCCTAGCACAGATACGCAGTATTTT.

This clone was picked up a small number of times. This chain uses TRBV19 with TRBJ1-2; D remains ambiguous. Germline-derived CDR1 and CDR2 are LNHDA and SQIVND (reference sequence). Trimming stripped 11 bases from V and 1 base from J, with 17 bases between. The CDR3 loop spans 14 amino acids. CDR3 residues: CASKLDSLNYGYTF. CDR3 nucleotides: TGTGCCTCCAAGCTGGACTCCCTTAACTATGGCTACACCTTC.